The 24 T cell receptor delta chains listed next were all sequenced from one sample in a study of γδ T cells in repeated Plasmodium falciparum infection. TCRdb processed the multiplex PCR reads again with the CATT caller. The sample has more than 45,000 delta-chain clones, around 1.5% seen once. Bulk repertoires came from Vgamma9/Vdelta2+ or Vdelta2-negative gammadelta T cells flow-sorted from PBMC. The sample comprised gamma-delta T cells from blood. The receptors were gathered from a pool of human donors (malaria-infected and uninfected, not separated).

This clone turned up a few times. The protein TCRdb gives is from a much larger clone and does not agree with this DNA's translation at residue 20, likely a read error; the protein shown here comes from the DNA. The V segment is TRAV38-2/DV8, and no J call was made; the D segment call TRDD3 is taken from the table without a DNA check. The CDR3 is made up of 21 amino acids. CDR1 is TSESDYY, CDR2 QEAYKQQN, per germline. This CDR3 reads CAYRSAASYRYWGIRFDKLTF. CDR3 DNA sequence: TGTGCTTATAGGAGCGCGGCCTCCTACAGGTACTGGGGGATACGCTTCGATAAACTCACCTTT.

In this sample, this clone turned up a few times. TCRdb attributes to this sequence the protein of a much larger clone, which differs from the DNA translation at residue 8; a read error is likely, and the protein displayed is translated from the DNA. This chain joins TRDV1 and TRDJ1; 11 bases are shared with TRDD3. Unmatched junction bases numbered 30, after V lost 0 bases and J lost 0 bases. CDR1 is TSWWSYY, CDR2 QGS, per germline. CDR3 size: 26 residues. The CDR3 coding sequence is TGTGCTCTTGGGGAACTAGTGACCCCCTCCTTCCTCGCGTACTGGGGGATAGGGGGGTACACCGATAAACTCATCTTT. It translates to CALGELVTPSFLAYWGIGGYTDKLIF.

A few counts support this clone. This sequence is one base from a far larger clone and is likely a read error. This CDR3 is also generated by other DNA sequences in the sample. The rearrangement uses TRDV2 and TRDJ1, with 7 positions matching TRDD3. Germline CDR1 and CDR2: GEAIGNYY and EKD. The CDR3 is 17 amino acids. CDR3: CACDTLGGQFYTDKLIF. Written as DNA, the CDR3 is TGTGCCTGTGACACCCTGGGGGGCCAGTTCTACACCGATAAGCTCATCTTT.

This clone was seen a few times. The protein held in TCRdb is that of a much larger clone and does not match this DNA's translation at residue 10, likely because of a read error; the protein shown is translated from the DNA. The DNA of the CDR3 is TGTGCCTGTGACCGACTACTGGGGGATGCAAAGAGAGTGTACACCGATAAACTCATCTTT. As protein: CACDRLLGDAKRVYTDKLIF. The chain has TRDV2 and TRDJ1, with TRDD3 identical over 10 bases. The CDR3 has 20 residues. CDR1 is GEAIGNYY and CDR2 is EKD in the germline V gene. The V gene end was trimmed by 3 bases and the J gene end by 0 bases; junction bases not matched to a gene: 18.

This clone was counted between two and nine times. The TCRdb protein comes from a much larger clone and disagrees with this DNA's translation at residue 16, likely due to a read error; the protein given here is derived from the DNA. This rearrangement joins TRAV38-2/DV8 to TRDJ1; 10 positions agree with TRDD3. The J gene, left out of TCRdb, was set here by checking the DNA against germline. With 5 bases clipped from V and 0 bases from J, the junction kept 31 bases outside the gene matches. The germline gives CDR1 TSESDYY, CDR2 QEAYKQQN. This CDR3 has 24 amino acids. In DNA, the CDR3 is TGTGCTTATAGAAGCCCGGAGGTTCCTATGCACTGGGGGATTGAGGATGAGGACACCGATAAACTCATCTTT. Its translation is CAYRSPEVPMHWGIEDEDTDKLIF.

This clone came up many times. The amino acid sequence in TCRdb belongs to a much larger clone and departs from this DNA's translation at residue 8, likely a sequencing read error; the sequence shown is translated from the DNA. The rearrangement links TRDV2 to TRDJ1; 9 bases match TRDD3. V dropped 7 bases and J dropped 4; count of bases not matched to a gene: 15. This CDR3 is 16 amino acids long. Looked up from germline, CDR1 is GEAIGNYY and CDR2 is EKD. In DNA form, the CDR3 reads TGTGCCTGGGGATTCTCGTACCGGGGGATACTCGATAAACTCATCTTT. Its translation is CAWGFSYRGILDKLIF.

On this clone itself: TCRdb lists the protein of a much larger clone for this DNA, which differs at residue 5, so this is likely a read error; the protein given here is translated from the DNA itself. Other DNA sequences in this specimen translate into the identical CDR3. The chain recombines TRDV1 with TRDJ1, with D perhaps being TRDD2 or TRDD3 (8 bases each). This CDR3 spans 20 amino acids. Germline CDR1 TSWWSYY, CDR2 QGS. Trimming took 3 bases from V and 3 from J, leaving 29 bases between them. The CDR3 coding sequence is TGTGCTCTTGGGGACCCACTCTTCCTACATTTGGGGATACCTTCCGATAAACTCATCTTT. It is translated as CALGDPLFLHLGIPSDKLIF.

Remarks on this clone: Translating this DNA gives a protein that differs at residue 4 from the TCRdb one, which belongs to a much larger clone; a read error is likely, and the protein shown is this translation. CDR3 in amino acids: CALRETPSYGGWDKLIF. The DNA of the CDR3 is TGTGCTCTTAGGGAAACTCCTTCCTACGGGGGATGGGATAAACTCATCTTT. The rearrangement uses TRDV1 and TRDJ1; 9 bases align to TRDD2. TCRdb does not report a J gene; here it was assigned by matching the DNA to germline references. CDR3 length: 17 residues. Germline-derived CDR1 and CDR2 are TSWWSYY and QGS.

This clone was seen a handful of times. The TCRdb protein comes from a much larger clone and disagrees with this DNA's translation at residues 15 and 19, likely due to a read error; the protein given here is derived from the DNA. The chain joins TRDV3 to TRDJ1; 12 bases match TRDD3. TCRdb records no J gene; here it was assigned by comparing the DNA to germline. The CDR3 sequence is 28 residues long. Germline CDR1 and CDR2: TVYSNPD and GDNSRS (reference sequence). J gave up 0 bases and V 2 bases, and 43 bases lay outside the gene matches. The CDR3 protein is CAFGGSSPLGDTGSTCLRLATYTDKLIF. CDR3 DNA: TGTGCCTTTGGTGGTTCCTCCCCGCTGGGGGATACGGGGAGCACATGTTTACGGTTAGCTACGTACACCGATAAACTCATCTTT.

This clone turned up a few times. This DNA's translation differs at residue 3 from TCRdb's protein, which comes from a much larger clone; a read error is likely, and the protein shown is translated from the DNA. V and J are TRDV1 and TRDJ1; TRDD3 aligns across 9 bases. V was pared by 10 bases and J by 4 bases, with 19 bases of the junction left unmatched. The CDR3 has 17 amino acids. Germline V CDR1 and CDR2: TSWWSYY, QGS. The CDR3: CAPTPRRWGYAGDKLIF. CDR3 coding DNA: TGTGCTCCGACACCCCGTAGATGGGGATACGCGGGCGATAAACTCATCTTT.

At least ten counts were recorded for this clone. V and J are TRDV1 and TRDJ1; D gene unclear. V was shortened by 2 bases and J by 0 bases, with 22 bases between the two germline ends. Germline V gives CDR1 TSWWSYY, CDR2 QGS. The CDR3 sequence is 19 residues long. The CDR3 region has the DNA TGTGCTCTTGGGGAATGGCAGGAGTTCTACTTAAGGTACACCGATAAACTCATCTTT. This translates into CALGEWQEFYLRYTDKLIF.

This clone occurred a few times. The protein held in TCRdb is that of a much larger clone and does not match this DNA's translation at residue 3, likely because of a read error; the protein shown is translated from the DNA. This chain uses TRDV3 with TRDJ1, with 12 nucleotides matching TRDD3. The length of the CDR3 is 21 residues. V dropped 4 bases and J dropped 0; count of bases not matched to a gene: 24. The germline CDR1 and CDR2 sequences are TVYSNPD and GDNSRS (reference sequence). The CDR3 protein is CAYIFSHRYWGIPGYTDKLIF. For the CDR3, the DNA is TGTGCCTATATTTTCTCTCATCGGTACTGGGGGATACCTGGGTACACCGATAAACTCATCTTT.

This clone was counted only a few times. TCRdb records a much larger clone's protein for this DNA, with a difference at residue 4 that likely arises from a read error; the protein given is the translation of the DNA. V gene TRDV1 combines with J gene TRDJ1; unclear D gene. The CDR3 consists of 19 residues. Germline CDR1 reads TSWWSYY; CDR2 reads QGS. The CDR3 loop is CALVERFTLTLVYTDKLIF. CDR3 sequence (DNA): TGTGCTCTTGTGGAACGATTTACTCTAACCCTCGTGTACACCGATAAACTCATCTTT.

Points on this clone: A read error likely explains why the TCRdb protein, taken from a much larger clone, differs from this DNA's translation at residue 3; the protein shown is translated from the DNA. The chain carries TRDV1 and TRDJ1; D may be TRDD2 or TRDD3 (9 bases each). TCRdb gives no J gene; it was assigned here by matching the DNA to germline. This CDR3 is built from 19 residues. Germline CDR1 and CDR2: TSWWSYY and QGS. The CDR3 region is CAPGDPLPTRGYGPDKLIF. The CDR3 nucleotides read TGTGCTCCTGGGGACCCCCTTCCTACTAGGGGATACGGACCCGATAAACTCATCTTT.

The table lists this clone with many counts. TCRdb's protein, taken from a much larger clone, differs from this DNA's translation at residue 10, likely owing to a read error; the protein displayed comes from the DNA. This chain joins TRDV2 and TRDJ1; 9 bases fit TRDD3. Germline V CDR1 and CDR2: GEAIGNYY, EKD. This CDR3 comprises 14 residues. The CDR3 sequence: CARDTPTGGDKLIF. The DNA of the CDR3 is TGTGCCCGTGACACCCCGACTGGGGGAGATAAACTCATCTTT.

There are a few counts of this clone. A far larger clone is a single base away, which makes a read error likely. This chain uses TRDV1 with TRDJ1, with D perhaps given as TRDD2 or TRDD3 (8 bases each). Here the J gene was assigned by germline matching of the DNA, as TCRdb has none. This CDR3 is built from 20 residues. Germline V gene lookup returns CDR1 TSWWSYY and CDR2 QGS. The CDR3 protein is CALILPTGDWGFYYTDKLIF. In DNA form, the CDR3 reads TGTGCCCTCATTCTTCCTACCGGTGACTGGGGGTTTTACTACACCGATAAACTCATCTTT.

This clone was seen only a few times. The protein TCRdb gives is from a much larger clone and does not agree with this DNA's translation at residue 18, likely a read error; the protein shown here comes from the DNA. The chain has TRDV3 and TRDJ1; D may be TRDD2 (6 bases). The CDR3 spans 19 residues. Germline V gene data show CDR1 as TVYSNPD and CDR2 as GDNSRS (reference sequence). The DNA of the CDR3 is TGTGCCTTTAGCCCCAGACATCCTACGAACCCCTCGGTACTAGTTAAACTCACCTTT. Encoded protein: CAFSPRHPTNPSVLVKLTF. Together with reference TRDV3 and TRDJ1, the CDR3 gives the full variable domain: CDKVTQSSPDQTVASGSEVVLLCTYDTVYSNPDLFWYRIRPDYSFQFVFYGDNSRSEGADFTQGRFSVKHILTQKAFHLVISPVRTEDSATYYCAFSPRHPTNPSVLVKLTFGKGTRVTVEP.

This clone occurred many times. TCRdb attributes to this sequence the protein of a much larger clone, which differs from the DNA translation at residue 17; a read error is likely, and the protein displayed is translated from the DNA. In DNA form, the CDR3 reads TGTGCTCTTGGGGAACTTGTTCTTCCTTCCTACTCTTGGTGGGGGAGCCACGGGCCCCTGATCTTT. Amino acid sequence: CALGELVLPSYSWWGSHGPLIF. The chain joins TRDV1 to TRDJ4; 9 bases are shared with TRDD2. Germline CDR1 reads TSWWSYY; CDR2 reads QGS. With 0 bases clipped from V and 5 bases from J, the junction kept 28 bases outside the gene matches. This CDR3 has 22 amino acids.

Worth noting for this clone: At one end, the junction sequence differs from germline, possibly due to a read error. The DNA of the CDR3 is TGCTCTGGATCCGACTGGGGGATACGCTCGACCGATAAACTCATCTTT. Its protein product is CSGSDWGIRSTDKLIF. This chain connects TRDV1 to TRDJ1; 13 positions agree with TRDD3. TCRdb lists no J gene, so it was determined here by aligning the DNA to germline. This CDR3 region has 16 residues. Germline CDR1 and CDR2: TSWWSYY and QGS.

Ten or more counts support this clone. A read error likely explains why the TCRdb protein, taken from a much larger clone, differs from this DNA's translation at residue 8; the protein shown is translated from the DNA. This rearrangement joins TRDV1 to TRDJ1; D gene unclear. Trimming removed 2 bases from V and 0 bases from J, with 16 bases in between. The CDR3 runs 17 residues. Per germline, CDR1 TSWWSYY and CDR2 QGS. The CDR3 protein is CALGEGFPQTYTDKLIF. The DNA for the CDR3 is TGTGCTCTTGGGGAAGGTTTCCCCCAGACCTACACCGATAAACTCATCTTT.

This clone was recorded a few times. TCRdb's entry gives the protein of a much larger clone, which mismatches this DNA's translation at residue 17, likely from a read error; the protein reported here is translated from the DNA. The chain has TRDV1 and TRDJ1; 7 bases align to TRDD2. The J gene, absent from TCRdb, was called here by matching the DNA to germline. Germline CDR1 TSWWSYY, CDR2 QGS. The CDR3 runs 21 residues. CDR3 protein: CALGEVSYGGPYSLYTGKLIF. In nucleotides, the CDR3 is TGTGCTCTTGGGGAAGTTTCCTACGGGGGGCCGTACTCTCTGTACACCGGTAAACTCATCTTT.

Points on this clone: This likely reflects a read error, since a far larger clone is one base away. This CDR3 is also generated by other DNA sequences in the sample. TRDV2 is the V gene, and the J gene was not called; TRDD3 reflects the table's D call only, with no check against the DNA. The CDR3 extends over 14 amino acids. Germline lookup yields CDR1 GEAIGNYY and CDR2 EKD. The CDR3 sequence is CACDPAGNTDKLIF. In DNA, the CDR3 is TGTGCCTGTGACCCCGCCGGGAATACCGATAAGCTCATCTTT.

A few counts support this clone. A read error is likely here: a far larger clone is one base away. This sample includes further DNA sequences coding for the same CDR3. The chain links TRDV2 to TRDJ1; possibly TRDD3 for D (5 bases). V shed 4 bases and J shed 4 bases, with 9 bases lying between them. Germline V gene sequence: CDR1 GEAIGNYY, CDR2 EKD. This CDR3 has 12 amino acids. CDR3 sequence: CACDTGGDKLIF. The CDR3 bases are TGTGCCTGTGATACCGGGGGCGATAAACTCATCTTT.

In regard to this clone: One base away lies a much larger clone, so this may be a sequencing read error. The chain joins TRDV1 to TRDJ1; a weak D match, TRDD3 (7 bases). Germline assignment: CDR1 TSWWSYY and CDR2 QGS. This CDR3 contains 21 residues. The CDR3 bases are TGTGCTCTTGGGGAAATCCTACCAACATTTCTCTGGGGGTTGTACACCGATAAACCCATCTTT. This translates into CALGEILPTFLWGLYTDKPIF.